The T cell receptor beta chain described here comes from a study of blood T cell repertoires in COVID-19. The overall study: The study drew acute and convalescent COVID-19 samples from the United States, Italy and Spain. From T cells, B-cell-depleted T cells, or PBMCs came the material, which was cDNA or gDNA.

Authors' methods: Reference gene primer amplification yielded estimated nucleated cell counts. Libraries were prepared by immunoSEQ multiplex PCR; TCRdb keeps only in-frame clonotypes and omits some of them. The DNA gave D and trimming, while V, J and clone size come from that table. The data contain under 100,000 clones, 81% of them singletons. Germline CDR1 reads KGHSH; CDR2 reads LQKENI. The length of the CDR3 is 17 residues. Losses at the gene ends were 3 bases for V and 0 bases for J; bases not matched to a gene: 7. The chain couples TRBV18 to TRBJ1-3; TRBD1 matches 8 bases. Input material: peripheral blood. This TCR was recovered from a man older than 75 with active or convalescent COVID-19. The CDR3 nucleotides are TGTGCCAGCTCACCGGGGACAGGAAGGCTCTCTGGAAACACCATATATTTT. Its translation: CASSPGTGRLSGNTIYF. The variable domain in full, completed from reference TRBV18 and TRBJ1-3, reads NAGVMQNPRHLVRRRGQEARLRCSPMKGHSHVYWYRQLPEEGLKFMVYLQKENIIDESGMPKERFSAEFPKEGPSILRIQQVVRGDSAAYFCASSPGTGRLSGNTIYFGEGSWLTVV.